This record concerns one TCR beta chain sequence. This sample is part of a study of blood T cell repertoires in COVID-19. Overall study: The study drew acute and convalescent COVID-19 samples from the United States, Italy and Spain. T cells, B-cell-depleted T cells, or PBMCs supplied cDNA or gDNA.

The protocol was immunoSEQ multiplex PCR, while the TCRdb copy is restricted to in-frame clones and leaves out a portion. The sample includes 100,000 to 140,000 clones, about three quarters of them seen just once. Losses at the gene ends were 0 bases for V and 4 bases for J; bases not matched to a gene: 12. The length of the CDR3 is 18 residues. Germline-derived CDR1 and CDR2 are LGHDT and YNNKEL (reference sequence). The V and J genes are TRBV3-1 (or the pseudogene TRBV3-2) and TRBJ2-7; 10 bases fit TRBD2. This TCR derives from a man aged 70-80 years with acute or convalescent COVID-19. Sequencing was performed on peripheral blood. CDR3 DNA sequence: TGTGCCAGCAGCCAAGATTGGGATAGCGGGGGGCGGGCTTACGAGCAGTACTTC. This sequence encodes CASSQDWDSGGRAYEQYF.